These 12 T cell receptor beta chains share one sample of origin, sequenced in a study of blood T cell repertoires in COVID-19. TCRdb's table, derived via immunoSEQ multiplex PCR, lists solely in-frame clones and lacks some. The sample lists hundreds of thousands of clones, approximately 84% occurring once. The material sequenced was PBMCs or T cells enriched from blood (not recorded which). Receptors originate from a man in his forties who had recovered from COVID-19.

CDR3 residues: CATVRRSPGDRERNTIYF. CDR3 nucleotide sequence: TGTGCCACCGTCCGACGGTCACCGGGGGACAGGGAGAGAAACACCATATATTTT. The gene calls are TRBV15 and TRBJ1-3, with TRBD1 matching over 9 bases. The CDR3 extends over 18 amino acids. Trimming removed 8 bases from V and 5 bases from J; junction bases left unmatched: 19. The germline V gene encodes CDR1 LNHNV and CDR2 YYDKDF (reference sequence).

The chain links TRBV2 to TRBJ2-3, with D perhaps matching TRBD1 (6 bases). V was shortened by 8 bases and J by 2 bases, with 14 bases between the two germline ends. The V gene's germline CDR1 is SNHLY and CDR2 FYNNEI. The CDR3 covers 14 residues. CDR3 bases: TGTGCCAGCGATCGACAGGTACTCACAGATACGCAGTATTTT. Translating it yields CASDRQVLTDTQYF.

The chain couples TRBV19 to TRBJ2-7, with 11 bases identical to TRBD2. Trimming took 7 bases from V and 5 from J; bases not matched to a gene: 7. Germline V CDR1 and CDR2: LNHDA, SQIVND (reference sequence). There are 14 residues in the CDR3. The chain's CDR3 is CASNGLAGPHEQYF. The CDR3 DNA sequence: TGTGCCAGTAACGGACTAGCGGGTCCCCACGAGCAGTACTTC.

A single count supports this clone. V and J are TRBV19 and TRBJ2-7; D might be TRBD2 (6 bases). Germline V gives CDR1 LNHDA, CDR2 SQIVND (reference sequence). Trimming took off 3 bases at V and 1 base at J, with 13 bases between the two ends. This CDR3 spans 15 amino acids. The CDR3 nucleotides are TGTGCCAGTAGTATTGGGGGGACGGTATCCTACGAGCAGTACTTC. Its protein product is CASSIGGTVSYEQYF.

This chain uses TRBV19 with TRBJ2-2, with a weak D call TRBD1 (5 bases). The CDR3 is made up of 16 amino acids. Germline V gene sequence: CDR1 LNHDA, CDR2 SQIVND (reference sequence). The V end was cut by 1 base, the J end by 2 bases, with 11 bases between. The chain's CDR3 is CASSIGAGFNTGELFF. The CDR3 DNA reads TGTGCCAGTAGTATAGGGGCAGGGTTTAACACCGGGGAGCTGTTTTTT.

The chain has TRBV6-5 and TRBJ2-2; D not resolved. V lost 0 bases to trimming and J lost 1 base, with 6 bases between them. This CDR3 has 15 residues. Germline CDR1 is MNHEY and CDR2 is SVGAGI. CDR3 nucleotides: TGTGCCAGCAGTTACTCTCCAGAGAACACCGGGGAGCTGTTTTTT. Residues: CASSYSPENTGELFF.

This chain links TRBV7-9 with TRBJ1-2; perhaps TRBD1 as D (6 bases). Trimming removed 0 bases from V and 7 bases from J, with 12 bases in between. Germline values: CDR1 SEHNR, CDR2 FQNEAQ (reference sequence). This CDR3 has 14 amino acids. The CDR3 loop reads CASSLAAGAGGYTF. The CDR3 DNA reads as TGTGCCAGCAGCTTAGCGGCAGGGGCAGGTGGCTACACCTTC.

The chain combines TRBV7-2 with TRBJ2-1; tentative D call: TRBD2 (5 bases). The CDR3 length is 17 residues. The ends were cut back, 2 bases at V and 5 bases at J, with 19 bases in the middle. Germline lookup yields CDR1 SGHTA and CDR2 FQGNSA. CDR3 sequence (DNA): TGTGCCAGCAGCTTACGGTTTTATGTGGGAGAAAACAATGAGCAGTTCTTC. Translating gives CASSLRFYVGENNEQFF.

V gene TRBV19 combines with J gene TRBJ2-1; TRBD1 might be the D (6 bases). CDR1 is LNHDA and CDR2 is SQIVND in the germline V gene (reference sequence). Deletions cut 5 bases from V and 4 bases from J, with 15 bases between. The CDR3 extends over 15 amino acids. CDR3 protein: CASSSAQGAYNEQFF. The CDR3 DNA sequence: TGTGCCAGTAGTTCCGCACAGGGAGCGTACAATGAGCAGTTCTTC. The full variable domain, completed using reference TRBV19 and TRBJ2-1, is DGGITQSPKYLFRKEGQNVTLSCEQNLNHDAMYWYRQDPGQGLRLIYYSQIVNDFQKGDIAEGYSVSREKKESFPLTVTSAQKNPTAFYLCASSSAQGAYNEQFFGPGTRLTVL.

The V and J genes are TRBV10-2 and TRBJ1-1; weak D call: TRBD1 (5 bases). Germline values: CDR1 WSHSY, CDR2 SAAADI. V dropped 2 bases and J dropped 1 base, with 8 bases sitting between them. The CDR3 length is 14 residues. CDR3 loop: CASSEAGGNTEAFF. DNA for the CDR3: TGCGCCAGCAGTGAGGCGGGGGGGAACACTGAAGCTTTCTTT.

This clone was seen a handful of times. The chain joins TRBV19 to TRBJ1-2; D is ambiguous. Germline lookup yields CDR1 LNHDA and CDR2 SQIVND (reference sequence). CDR3 length: 13 residues. V was shortened by 2 bases and J by 8 bases, with 12 bases between the two germline ends. In nucleotides, the CDR3 is TGTGCCAGTAGTATATTGTCCCTCAGAGGCTACACCTTC. Its translation is CASSILSLRGYTF.

This clone was recorded only once. The chain joins TRBV4-2 to TRBJ2-1, with a weak D call TRBD2 (5 bases). Per the germline V gene, CDR1 is LGHNA and CDR2 is YNFKEQ. This CDR3 contains 14 residues. V was clipped by 0 bases and J by 5 bases, with 8 bases between them. The DNA for the CDR3 is TGTGCCAGCAGCCAAGATCGGGGAGACAATGAGCAGTTCTTC. This encodes CASSQDRGDNEQFF.